The 15 T cell receptor beta chains below come from one sample, sequenced in a study of shared clonotypes between healthy human individuals. Clones were sequenced by immunoSEQ multiplex PCR, and TCRdb holds only the in-frame ones, with some missing. In the table there are around 720,000 clones, roughly 73% of which are singletons. Sequences were obtained from memory CD4+ T cells sorted from blood. Subset of the sample: CD45RA-negative fraction. Receptor source: a woman in her 30s in good health.

This rearrangement joins TRBV7-3 to TRBJ2-2; D is ambiguous. The CDR3 is 15 amino acids. The germline gives CDR1 SGHTA, CDR2 FQGTGA. V shed 0 bases and J shed 2 bases, with 7 bases lying between them. Here the CDR3 DNA reads TGTGCCAGCAGCTTAACGGTCAGAAACACCGGGGAGCTGTTTTTT. It is translated as CASSLTVRNTGELFF. The full variable domain, with the rest looked up from reference TRBV7-3 and TRBJ2-2, is GAGVSQTPSNKVTEKGKYVELRCDPISGHTALYWYRQSLGQGPEFLIYFQGTGAADDSGLPNDRFFAVRPEGSVSTLKIQRTERGDSAVYLCASSLTVRNTGELFFGEGSRLTVL.

In the case of this clone: Other DNA variants within this sample encode the same CDR3. The rearrangement links TRBV28 to TRBJ2-7; D could derive from TRBD1 or TRBD2 (5 bases each). Germline loops: CDR1 MDHEN, CDR2 SYDVKM. Trimming took 4 bases from V and 2 from J, leaving 9 bases between them. The CDR3 spans 13 residues. This CDR3 is CASSSGTTYEQYF. The CDR3 DNA sequence: TGTGCCAGCAGTTCCGGGACCACCTACGAGCAGTACTTC.

The chain combines TRBV14 with TRBJ2-2; weak D call: TRBD2 (6 bases). Trimming removed 8 bases at V and 3 bases at J, with 16 bases between. CDR1 and CDR2 from the germline V gene are SGHDN and FVKESK. The CDR3 has 15 amino acids. Here the CDR3 DNA reads TGTGCCAGCCGCCGGCGGGGTGGTGACACCGGGGAGCTGTTTTTT. Translating gives CASRRRGGDTGELFF.

V is TRBV11-2 and J is TRBJ1-1, with D possibly being TRBD1 (6 bases). CDR3 size: 13 residues. The V gene lost 1 base and the J gene lost 11 bases, with 14 bases spanning the gap. The germline V gene encodes CDR1 SGHAT and CDR2 FQNNGV. The CDR3 here is CASSLGSGVRAFF. The CDR3 DNA reads as TGTGCCAGCAGCTTAGGGTCAGGGGTGAGGGCTTTCTTT.

In this sample, this clone turned up once. This chain links TRBV7-8 with TRBJ1-4, with D uncertain. Germline V gene data show CDR1 as SGHVS and CDR2 as FQNEAQ. The CDR3 extends over 14 amino acids. V lost 1 base and J lost 2, with 5 bases in between. Here the CDR3 DNA reads TGTGCCAGCAGCTTAGGGGGTACTAATGAAAAACTGTTTTTT. Translated, it gives CASSLGGTNEKLFF.

The chain carries TRBV10-3 and TRBJ2-2; 7 bases are a match to TRBD2. Germline V gives CDR1 ENHRY, CDR2 SYGVKD. The V gene end was trimmed by 6 bases and the J gene end by 1 base; junction bases not matched to a gene: 2. The CDR3 has 14 residues. CDR3 coding DNA: TGTGCCATCAGGAGCGGGGTGAACACCGGGGAGCTGTTTTTT. As protein: CAIRSGVNTGELFF.

This clone has just a few counts. Other DNA variants within this sample encode the same CDR3. The J gene is TRBJ2-7, the V gene TRBV30; 9 bases map to TRBD1. The junction had 5 bases not matched to a gene; V was cut back by 4 bases and J by 1 base. The germline gives CDR1 GTSNPN, CDR2 SVGIG (reference sequence). The CDR3 contains 14 residues. CDR3 sequence (DNA): TGTGCCTGGAAACTGACAGGGGGATCCTACGAGCAGTACTTC. The encoded protein is CAWKLTGGSYEQYF.

The sample holds a few counts of this clone. The chain joins TRBV16 to TRBJ2-5; no firm D call. This CDR3 is built from 13 residues. Germline CDR1 is KGHSY and CDR2 is FQNENV. Trimming pared 4 bases from V and 2 bases from J, leaving 8 bases between. CDR3 amino acids: CASSPGLQETQYF. The CDR3 DNA sequence: TGTGCCAGCAGCCCCGGGCTACAAGAGACCCAGTACTTC.

The V gene is TRBV28, the J gene TRBJ2-1; 7 bases fit TRBD1. The CDR3 spans 14 residues. Trimming took 2 bases from V and 11 from J; bases not matched to a gene: 9. CDR1 and CDR2 from the germline V gene are MDHEN and SYDVKM. This CDR3 reads CASSLISEGAKQFF. CDR3 in DNA: TGTGCCAGCAGTTTAATTTCCGAGGGGGCGAAGCAGTTCTTC.

This chain links TRBV27 with TRBJ1-1, with 9 positions matching TRBD1. The CDR3 consists of 16 residues. J was trimmed by 1 base and V by 3 bases; bases with no gene match: 6. Germline CDR1 is MNHEY and CDR2 is SMNVEV (reference sequence). The CDR3 DNA reads TGTGCCAGCAGTTTTACGGGACAGGGACAGAACACTGAAGCTTTCTTT. This encodes CASSFTGQGQNTEAFF.

This clone was seen only a few times. CDR3 sequence (DNA): TGTGCCAGCAGTGTCCAGGGGGGGAACAATGAGCAGTTCTTC. Translated: CASSVQGGNNEQFF. V is TRBV2 and J is TRBJ2-1; D is perhaps TRBD1 or TRBD2 (7 bases each). The CDR3 sequence is 14 residues long. Trimming removed 4 bases from V and 5 bases from J, with 12 bases in between. Germline-derived CDR1 and CDR2 are SNHLY and FYNNEI.

The table lists this clone with a count of one. J is TRBJ2-7 and V is TRBV19; TRBD2 agrees at 7 bases. There are 14 residues in the CDR3. Unmatched junction bases numbered 5, after V lost 4 bases and J lost 2 bases. Germline V lookup: CDR1 LNHDA, CDR2 SQIVND (reference sequence). The DNA for the CDR3 is TGTGCCAGTAGTACTAGCGGCACGACCTACGAGCAGTACTTC. Translating it yields CASSTSGTTYEQYF.

This sequence joins TRBV9 and TRBJ2-5; D ambiguous. Germline V lookup: CDR1 SGDLS, CDR2 YYNGEE. This CDR3 contains 13 residues. Trimming removed 0 bases at V and 5 bases at J, with 8 bases between. CDR3 DNA sequence: TGTGCCAGCAGCGTAGCATTGAGCGAGACCCAGTACTTC. Residues: CASSVALSETQYF.

The CDR3, as DNA: TGTGCCAGCAGACCGGGACAGGGGGCTCAGCGTGAAGCTTTCTTT. Translating gives CASRPGQGAQREAFF. This chain links TRBV28 with TRBJ1-1, with 12 bases fitting TRBD1. CDR3 length: 15 residues. CDR1 MDHEN and CDR2 SYDVKM come from the germline V gene. V lost 6 bases to trimming and J lost 7 bases; unmatched junction nucleotides: 9.

V gene TRBV21-1 combines with J gene TRBJ1-1. TRBV21-1 is noted as a pseudogene. The CDR3 is made up of 11 amino acids. CDR3 amino acids: CASIADTEAFF. The CDR3 DNA follows: TGTGCCAGCATCGCGGACACTGAAGCTTTCTTT.